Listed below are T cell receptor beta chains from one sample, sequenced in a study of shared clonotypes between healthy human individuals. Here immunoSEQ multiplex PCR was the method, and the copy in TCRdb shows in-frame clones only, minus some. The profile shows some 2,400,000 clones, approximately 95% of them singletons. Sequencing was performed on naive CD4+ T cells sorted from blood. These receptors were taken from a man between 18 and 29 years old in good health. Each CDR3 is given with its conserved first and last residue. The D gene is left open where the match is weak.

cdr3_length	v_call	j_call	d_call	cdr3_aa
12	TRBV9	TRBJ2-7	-	CASSAMGTSLYF
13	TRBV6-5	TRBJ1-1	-	CASSRTANTEAFF
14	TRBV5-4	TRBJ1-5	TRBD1	CASSLAGGGQPQHF
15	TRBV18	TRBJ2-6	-	CASSPGVSGANVLTF
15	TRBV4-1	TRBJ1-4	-	CASSLGHATNEKLFF
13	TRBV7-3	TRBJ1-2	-	CASSSPGGRGYTF
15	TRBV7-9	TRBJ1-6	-	CASSLVFSGDSPLHF
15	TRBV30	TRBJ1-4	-	CAWSVRSGVFEKLFF
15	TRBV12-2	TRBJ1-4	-	CASRLMRTAWGKLFF
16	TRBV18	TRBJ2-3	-	CASSPPGGASTDTQYF
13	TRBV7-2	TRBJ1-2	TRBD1	CASSLGTGVGYTF
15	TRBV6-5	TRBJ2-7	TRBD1	CASSPGTGSSYEQYF
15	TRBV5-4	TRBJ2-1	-	CASSFDGVSYNEQFF
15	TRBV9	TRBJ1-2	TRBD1	CASSAHQGAGYGYTF
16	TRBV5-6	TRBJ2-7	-	CASSLARGSFPYEQYF
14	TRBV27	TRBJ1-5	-	CASSASHANQPQHF
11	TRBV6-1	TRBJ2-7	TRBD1	CATRDSYEQYF